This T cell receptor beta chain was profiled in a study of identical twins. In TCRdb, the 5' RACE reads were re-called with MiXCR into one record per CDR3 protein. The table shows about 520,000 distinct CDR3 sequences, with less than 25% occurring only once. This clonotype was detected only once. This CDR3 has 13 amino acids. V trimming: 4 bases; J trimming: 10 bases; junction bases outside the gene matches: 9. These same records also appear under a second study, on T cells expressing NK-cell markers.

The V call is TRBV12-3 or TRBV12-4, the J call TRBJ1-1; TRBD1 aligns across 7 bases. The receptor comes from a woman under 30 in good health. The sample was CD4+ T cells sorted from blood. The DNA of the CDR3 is TGTGCCAGCAGTTGGGCCTGGGCAGGGGGAGCTTTCTTT. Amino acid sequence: CASSWAWAGGAFF.